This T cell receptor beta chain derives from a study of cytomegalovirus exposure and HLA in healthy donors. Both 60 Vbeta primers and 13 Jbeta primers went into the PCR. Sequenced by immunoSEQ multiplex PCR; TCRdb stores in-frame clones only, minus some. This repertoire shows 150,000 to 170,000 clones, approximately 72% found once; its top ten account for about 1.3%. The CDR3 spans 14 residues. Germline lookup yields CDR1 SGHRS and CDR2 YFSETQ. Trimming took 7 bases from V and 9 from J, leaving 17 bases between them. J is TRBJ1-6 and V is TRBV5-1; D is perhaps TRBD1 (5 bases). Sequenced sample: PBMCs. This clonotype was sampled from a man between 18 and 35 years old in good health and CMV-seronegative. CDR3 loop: CASWGGDGSSPLHF. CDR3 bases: TGCGCCAGCTGGGGGGGAGACGGTTCTTCACCCCTCCACTTT. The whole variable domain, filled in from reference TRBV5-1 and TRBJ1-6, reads KAGVTQTPRYLIKTRGQQVTLSCSPISGHRSVSWYQQTPGQGLQFLFEYFSETQRNKGNFPGRFSGRQFSNSRSEMNVSTLELGDSALYLCASWGGDGSSPLHFGNGTRLTVT.